Below, 2 T cell receptor beta chains from the same sample are listed, as sequenced in a study of T cell repertoires in cytomegalovirus infection. TCRdb reprocessed the reads via MiXCR and lists one record per CDR3 protein. The sample shows roughly 630,000 distinct CDR3 sequences, 24% of them seen only once. Sequencing was performed on CD8+ T cells from PBMCs. These receptors came from a human donor in good health (CMV status not recorded). Some clones in this sample may be carry-over from other donors' samples.

There are many counts of this clonotype. The V gene is TRBV12-3 or TRBV12-4, the J gene TRBJ2-1; the match to TRBD1 covers 8 bases. The CDR3 totals 14 residues. The V gene end was trimmed by 5 bases and the J gene end by 6 bases; junction bases not matched to a gene: 6. The CDR3 loop reads CASSVDRVINEQFF. The DNA for the CDR3 is TGTGCCAGCAGTGTGGACAGGGTGATCAATGAGCAGTTCTTC.

In this sample, this clonotype turned up a few times. The chain links TRBV7-8 to TRBJ1-1; D is uncertain. Trimming pared 6 bases from V and 4 bases from J, leaving 12 bases between. The germline V gene encodes CDR1 SGHVS and CDR2 FQNEAQ. The CDR3 is made up of 13 amino acids. CDR3 nucleotides: TGTGCCAGCAGGGCTATCGAGGGCACTGAAGCTTTCTTT. Translating gives CASRAIEGTEAFF.